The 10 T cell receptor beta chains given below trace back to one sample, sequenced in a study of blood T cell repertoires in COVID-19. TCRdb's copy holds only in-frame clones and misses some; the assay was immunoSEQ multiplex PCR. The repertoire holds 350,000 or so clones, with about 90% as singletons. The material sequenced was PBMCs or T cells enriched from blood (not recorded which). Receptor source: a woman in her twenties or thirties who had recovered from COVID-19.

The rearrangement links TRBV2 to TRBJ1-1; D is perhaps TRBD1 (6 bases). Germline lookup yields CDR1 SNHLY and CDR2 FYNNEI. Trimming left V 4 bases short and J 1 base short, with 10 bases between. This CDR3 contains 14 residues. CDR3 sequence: CASSVRQENTEAFF. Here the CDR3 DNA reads TGTGCCAGCAGTGTACGACAGGAGAACACTGAAGCTTTCTTT.

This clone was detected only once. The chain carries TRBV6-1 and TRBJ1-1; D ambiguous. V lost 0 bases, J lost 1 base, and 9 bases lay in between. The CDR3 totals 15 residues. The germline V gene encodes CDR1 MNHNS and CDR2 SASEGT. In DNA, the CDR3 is TGTGCCAGCAGTGAAGCACTACAACGGAACACTGAAGCTTTCTTT. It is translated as CASSEALQRNTEAFF.

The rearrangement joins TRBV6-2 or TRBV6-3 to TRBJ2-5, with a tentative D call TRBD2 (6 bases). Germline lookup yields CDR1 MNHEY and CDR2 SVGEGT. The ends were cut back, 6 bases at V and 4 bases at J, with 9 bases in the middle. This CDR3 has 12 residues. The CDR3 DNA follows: TGTGCCAGCAGCTCGACTAGAGAGACCCAGTACTTC. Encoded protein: CASSSTRETQYF.

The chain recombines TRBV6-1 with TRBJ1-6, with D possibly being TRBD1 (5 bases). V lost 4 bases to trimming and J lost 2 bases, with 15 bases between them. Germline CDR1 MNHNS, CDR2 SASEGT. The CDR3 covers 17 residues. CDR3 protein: CASSAGGRQTYNSPLHF. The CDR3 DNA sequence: TGTGCCAGCAGTGCGGGGGGGAGACAGACCTATAATTCACCCCTCCACTTT.

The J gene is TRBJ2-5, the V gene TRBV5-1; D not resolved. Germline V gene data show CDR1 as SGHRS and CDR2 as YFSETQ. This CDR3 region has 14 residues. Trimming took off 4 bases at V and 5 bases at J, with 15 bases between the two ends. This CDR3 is CASSSSTARETQYF. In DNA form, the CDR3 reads TGCGCCAGCAGCAGTAGCACGGCGAGGGAGACCCAGTACTTC.

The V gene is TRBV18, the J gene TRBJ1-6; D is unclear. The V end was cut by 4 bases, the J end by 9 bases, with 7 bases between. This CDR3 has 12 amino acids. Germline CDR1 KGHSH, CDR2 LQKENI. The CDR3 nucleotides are TGTGCCAGCTCACTACAAGTTTCACCCCTCCACTTT. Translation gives CASSLQVSPLHF. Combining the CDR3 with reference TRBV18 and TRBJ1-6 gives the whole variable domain NAGVMQNPRHLVRRRGQEARLRCSPMKGHSHVYWYRQLPEEGLKFMVYLQKENIIDESGMPKERFSAEFPKEGPSILRIQQVVRGDSAAYFCASSLQVSPLHFGNGTRLTVT.

CDR3: CASASQGADRLRAFF. The CDR3 coding sequence is TGTGCCAGCGCGAGCCAGGGGGCGGACCGTTTGCGAGCTTTCTTT. The rearrangement links TRBV5-6 to TRBJ1-1; TRBD1 agrees at 8 bases. The CDR3 is made up of 15 amino acids. Trimming at V came to 7 bases and at J to 10 bases, leaving 18 bases not matched to a gene. Looked up from germline, CDR1 is SGHDT and CDR2 is YYEEEE.

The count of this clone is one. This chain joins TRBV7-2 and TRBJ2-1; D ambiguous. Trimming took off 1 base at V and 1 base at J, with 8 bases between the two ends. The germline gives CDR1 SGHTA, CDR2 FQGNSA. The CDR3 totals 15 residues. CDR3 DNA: TGTGCCAGCAGCTTAGGGCCCTTGTCCTACAATGAGCAGTTCTTC. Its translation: CASSLGPLSYNEQFF.

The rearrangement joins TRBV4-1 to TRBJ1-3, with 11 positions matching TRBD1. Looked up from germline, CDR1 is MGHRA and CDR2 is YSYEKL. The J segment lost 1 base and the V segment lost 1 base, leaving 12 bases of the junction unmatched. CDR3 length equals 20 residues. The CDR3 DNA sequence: TGCGCCAGCAGCCAAGTAGCAGGGACAGGGGGAACCGGGTCTGGAAACACCATATATTTT. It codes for CASSQVAGTGGTGSGNTIYF.

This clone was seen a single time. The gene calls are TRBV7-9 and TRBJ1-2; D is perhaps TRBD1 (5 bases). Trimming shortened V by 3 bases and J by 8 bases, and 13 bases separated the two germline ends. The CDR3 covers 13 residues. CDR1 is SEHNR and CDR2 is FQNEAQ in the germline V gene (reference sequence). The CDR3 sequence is CASSLRTREGYTF. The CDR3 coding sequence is TGTGCCAGCAGCTTGCGGACACGCGAGGGCTACACCTTC.